The 3 T cell receptor beta chains in this list originate from one sample, sequenced in a study of lymphopenia after photon versus proton radiotherapy. This table comes from immunoSEQ multiplex PCR, and its TCRdb copy is limited to in-frame clones, with some not included. Of 150,000 to 200,000 clones in the sample, 70% to 90% are singletons; the top ten hold about 4.7%. This specimen consisted of peripheral blood, obtained from a patient treated with photon-based radiotherapy. These receptor sequences come from a man in his forties or fifties with gastric cancer.

The chain has TRBV6-1 and TRBJ1-1; no clear D. The ends were cut back, 6 bases at V and 0 bases at J, with 8 bases in the middle. This CDR3 is built from 13 residues. Germline V gene data show CDR1 as MNHNS and CDR2 as SASEGT. CDR3 sequence reads: CASRASMNTEAFF. Written as DNA, the CDR3 is TGTGCCAGCAGAGCATCGATGAACACTGAAGCTTTCTTT.

The rearrangement uses TRBV19 and TRBJ2-1; the match to TRBD1 covers 8 bases. Germline lookup yields CDR1 LNHDA and CDR2 SQIVND (reference sequence). The V segment lost 5 bases and the J segment 4 bases; nucleotides outside the gene matches: 7. The CDR3 is 15 residues long. As DNA, the CDR3 is TGTGCCAGTAGTGGGGACAGGTCTTCTTACAATGAGCAGTTCTTC. It translates to CASSGDRSSYNEQFF.

This clone was recorded once. V gene TRBV4-1 combines with J gene TRBJ2-7, with D possibly TRBD2 on 6 matching bases. V lost 6 bases and J lost 3, with 15 bases in between. CDR1 and CDR2 from the germline V gene are MGHRA and YSYEKL. CDR3 size: 14 residues. The CDR3 nucleotides are TGCGCCAGCAGTCAGACGATGGGACTCTACGAGCAGTACTTC. This translates into CASSQTMGLYEQYF.